This passage covers 15 T cell receptor beta chains from one sample sequenced in a study of post-analysis software for immune sequencing data. Unique molecular identifiers had been added to the TCR beta cDNA libraries. TCRdb passed the PCR reads through MiXCR, listing each CDR3 protein once. In the table there are about 460,000 distinct CDR3 sequences, around 40% of which are singletons. Study-wide results and limits: A handful of TRBV segments were significantly more frequent in patients than in controls. TRBV5-6, TRBV5-1 and TRBV20-1 were among these segments.

Antigen specificity for these receptors is unknown. The sequenced sample consisted of blood. These receptors all stem from a girl aged 5-17 years with multiple sclerosis.

The sample holds a few counts of this clonotype. This sequence joins TRBV20-1 and TRBJ2-7, with 8 nucleotides matching TRBD2. Looked up from germline, CDR1 is DFQATT and CDR2 is SNEGSKA (reference sequence). V gave up 0 bases and J gave up 4 bases; unmatched junction bases: 11. The CDR3 totals 16 residues. Here the CDR3 reads CSARDFERESRYEQYF. DNA for the CDR3: TGCAGTGCTAGAGATTTCGAGCGGGAGAGTAGGTACGAGCAGTACTTC.

About this clonotype itself: A junction boundary mismatches the germline segment, possibly from a read error. The chain recombines TRBV7-2 with TRBJ1-1, with 7 bases matching TRBD1. This CDR3 is 13 amino acids long. Germline V CDR1 and CDR2: SGHTA, FQGNSA. The CDR3, as DNA: TGTGCCTGCAGCTTACACAGGGGCACTGAAGCTTTCTTT. Its protein product is CACSLHRGTEAFF.

The chain joins TRBV5-1 to TRBJ2-5, with a weak D call TRBD2 (5 bases). The germline V and J ends were trimmed by 1 base and 5 bases, with 18 bases remaining between them. This CDR3 has 16 amino acids. Germline-derived CDR1 and CDR2 are SGHRS and YFSETQ. CDR3 sequence reads: CASSLREGYIVETQYF. CDR3 in DNA: TGCGCCAGCAGCTTGAGAGAGGGCTACATCGTGGAGACCCAGTACTTC.

As regards this clonotype: A read error may account for a junction end that differs from germline. The V gene is TRBV6-1, the J gene TRBJ2-5; 7 nucleotides align to TRBD1. Per germline, CDR1 MNHNS and CDR2 SASEGT. This CDR3 is built from 14 residues. CDR3 region: CAGSVDRAQETQYF. The CDR3 DNA follows: TGTGCCGGCAGTGTCGACAGGGCACAAGAGACCCAGTACTTC.

The chain recombines TRBV12-3 or TRBV12-4 with TRBJ1-2; the D is unclear. The CDR3 has 12 amino acids. The V end was cut by 5 bases, the J end by 8 bases, with 12 bases between. The CDR3 sequence is CASSARVGGYTF. The CDR3 DNA reads as TGTGCCAGCAGTGCGAGGGTGGGGGGCTACACCTTC.

J is TRBJ2-1 and V is TRBV9, with TRBD2 matching 7 bases. Germline V gene data show CDR1 as SGDLS and CDR2 as YYNGEE. The CDR3 totals 15 residues. V shed 3 bases, J shed 8 bases, and the junction held 11 bases outside the gene matches. The CDR3: CASSEPRGGVDEQFF. CDR3 DNA: TGTGCCAGCAGCGAGCCTCGCGGGGGAGTGGATGAGCAGTTCTTC.

V is TRBV28 and J is TRBJ2-7; 9 nucleotides line up with TRBD2. The CDR3 has 14 residues. Germline V gene data show CDR1 as MDHEN and CDR2 as SYDVKM. V shed 9 bases, J shed 6 bases, and the junction held 12 bases outside the gene matches. The CDR3 nucleotides are TGTGCCAGTAGGGGGGAAGCGGGAGGAAGCGAGCAGTACTTC. Its protein product is CASRGEAGGSEQYF.

The chain recombines TRBV21-1 with TRBJ2-7; the D call in the table, TRBD1, was not verified against the DNA. TRBV21-1 represents a pseudogene. The CDR3 length is 14 residues. CDR3 in amino acids: CASRFRDRAYEQYF. The CDR3 DNA is TGTGCCAGCAGATTCCGGGACAGGGCGTACGAGCAGTACTTC.

This clonotype was detected only a few times. The chain is built from TRBV12-3 or TRBV12-4 and TRBJ2-7; 9 bases agree with TRBD2. The J segment lost 5 bases and the V segment lost 3 bases, leaving 2 bases of the junction unmatched. The CDR3 totals 13 residues. The CDR3 sequence is CASSFVAGDEQYF. Here the CDR3 DNA reads TGTGCCAGCAGTTTTGTAGCGGGAGACGAGCAGTACTTC.

This clonotype is a singleton in its sample. The V gene is TRBV20-1, the J gene TRBJ2-1, with 9 nucleotides matching TRBD2. Germline V lookup: CDR1 DFQATT, CDR2 SNEGSKA (reference sequence). V trimming: 0 bases; J trimming: 7 bases; junction bases outside the gene matches: 10. This CDR3 has 16 amino acids. CDR3 in amino acids: CSARDQSAGGRNEQFF. The CDR3 nucleotides are TGCAGTGCTAGAGACCAATCAGCGGGGGGCAGGAATGAGCAGTTCTTC.

This CDR3 is CSASRTGEKLFF. The CDR3 DNA sequence: TGCAGTGCCTCCCGGACGGGTGAAAAACTGTTTTTT. The chain carries TRBV20-1 and TRBJ1-4; D is undetermined. CDR3 length: 12 amino acids. Germline CDR1 and CDR2: DFQATT and SNEGSKA (reference sequence). V lost 6 bases and J 7 bases, leaving 12 bases between the germline ends.

The rearrangement joins TRBV30 to TRBJ1-5; D not resolved. Per the germline V gene, CDR1 is GTSNPN and CDR2 is SVGIG (reference sequence). V lost 1 base and J 1 base, leaving 8 bases between the germline ends. This CDR3 is 14 amino acids long. Written as DNA, the CDR3 is TGTGCCTGGAGTGAGACACCCAGCAATCAGCCCCAGCATTTT. This codes for CAWSETPSNQPQHF.

The rearrangement links TRBV6-6 to TRBJ2-5; unclear D gene. This CDR3 region has 13 residues. Germline V gene sequence: CDR1 MNHNY, CDR2 SVGAGI (reference sequence). Trimming removed 5 bases at V and 4 bases at J, with 11 bases between. DNA for the CDR3: TGTGCCAGCAGTCACGAACACCGAGAGACCCAGTACTTC. Its protein is CASSHEHRETQYF.

The chain couples TRBV15 to TRBJ2-3; D may correspond to TRBD1 or TRBD2 (5 bases each). V was cut by 8 bases and J by 4 bases, with 16 bases left in between. The V gene's germline CDR1 is LNHNV and CDR2 YYDKDF (reference sequence). This CDR3 comprises 14 residues. The CDR3 DNA is TGTGCCACCGCTGCCGGGGCCCTCTCAGATACGCAGTATTTT. Translated, it gives CATAAGALSDTQYF. The full variable domain, in which reference TRBV15 and TRBJ2-3 provide the parts outside the CDR3, is DAMVIQNPRYQVTQFGKPVTLSCSQTLNHNVMYWYQQKSSQAPKLLFHYYDKDFNNEADTPDNFQSRRPNTSFCFLDIRSPGLGDTAMYLCATAAGALSDTQYFGPGTRLTVL.

The chain links TRBV4-3 to TRBJ1-1; possibly TRBD1 for D (6 bases). Germline V gives CDR1 LGHNA, CDR2 YSLEER. CDR3 size: 14 residues. Trimming stripped 0 bases from V and 5 bases from J, with 10 bases between. The CDR3 sequence: CASSQDTGLTEAFF. The CDR3 DNA is TGCGCCAGCAGCCAAGATACAGGGTTGACTGAAGCTTTCTTT.